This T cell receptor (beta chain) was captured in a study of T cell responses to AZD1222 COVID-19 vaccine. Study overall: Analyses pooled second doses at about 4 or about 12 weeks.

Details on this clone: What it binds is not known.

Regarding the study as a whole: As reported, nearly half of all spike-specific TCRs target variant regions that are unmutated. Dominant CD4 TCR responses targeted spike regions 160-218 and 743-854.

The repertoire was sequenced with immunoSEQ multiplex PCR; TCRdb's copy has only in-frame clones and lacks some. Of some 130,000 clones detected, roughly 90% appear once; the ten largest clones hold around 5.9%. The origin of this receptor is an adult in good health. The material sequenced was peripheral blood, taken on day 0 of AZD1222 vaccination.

The CDR3 is CASSGRGGNSYNEQFF. DNA of the CDR3: TGTGCCAGCAGTGGCCGAGGGGGGAACTCCTACAATGAGCAGTTCTTC. This sequence joins TRBV6-4 and TRBJ2-1, with D possibly called TRBD1 or TRBD2 (6 bases each). Trimming pared 4 bases from V and 0 bases from J, leaving 13 bases between. CDR1 and CDR2 from the germline V gene are MRHNA and SNTAGT. The CDR3 covers 16 residues.